This T cell receptor beta chain was sequenced in a study of T cell responses to AZD1222 COVID-19 vaccine. As for the study in general: Analysis merged second doses at about 4 or about 12 weeks. Study-wide results and caveats: Repertoire sampling happened only post peak T cell response. Females made up more of the donors, who were largely white British, and clonal diversity may have come out too low. Baseline antibody screening turned up just six seropositive AZD1222 recipients.

To note about this clone: No antigen is known for it.

The protocol was immunoSEQ multiplex PCR, while the TCRdb copy is restricted to in-frame clones and leaves out a portion. The table lists tens of thousands of clones, more than 70% of them singletons. Specimen: peripheral blood, collected on day 0 of AZD1222 vaccination. The receptor was isolated from an adult in good health.

CDR3: CASSSQGTGELFF. Written as DNA, the CDR3 is TGCGCCAGCAGCTCACAGGGAACCGGGGAGCTGTTTTTT. The gene calls are TRBV4-1 and TRBJ2-2, with TRBD1 as a possible D gene (6 bases). Trimming removed 5 bases at V and 5 bases at J, with 9 bases between. From germline, CDR1 is MGHRA and CDR2 YSYEKL. The CDR3 covers 13 residues.